Below, 15 T cell receptor beta chains from the same sample are listed, as sequenced in a study of CD8+CD57+ T cells in acquired aplastic anemia. Profiling that covered TCR beta VDJ and CDR3 relied on genomic DNA as its template. TCRdb ran MiXCR on the reads and lists one entry per CDR3 protein. The sample carries fewer than 300,000 distinct CDR3 sequences, approximately 86% recorded once. Sequencing was done on patients that had shown CD8+CD57+ cell expansion by flow cytometry. The sample taken for sequencing was sorted CD4+, CD8+, or CD8+CD57+ T cells (not recorded which) from PBMCs. The receptors originated from a human donor with aplastic anemia.

As for this clonotype: The final CDR3 position lacks the conserved phenylalanine or tryptophan, pointing to a likely read error. V is TRBV7-8 and J is TRBJ2-3; D perhaps matches TRBD2 (7 bases). The CDR3 covers 13 residues. Per germline, CDR1 SGHVS and CDR2 FQNEAQ. Trimming removed 6 bases at V and 10 bases at J, with 17 bases between. The CDR3 sequence is CASRVRGGAAQYY. The CDR3 DNA is TGTGCCAGCAGGGTGAGGGGGGGCGCCGCGCAGTATTAC.

The genes are TRBV7-8 and TRBJ1-6, with D perhaps TRBD1 (5 bases). Germline values: CDR1 SGHVS, CDR2 FQNEAQ. Trimming removed 0 bases at V and 15 bases at J, with 18 bases between. CDR3 length: 15 amino acids. The DNA of the CDR3 is TGTGCCAGCAGCTTAGCGGGGGGACCCGGATCCCACCTCCACTTT. It translates to CASSLAGGPGSHLHF.

This chain joins TRBV9 and TRBJ2-5, with a possible D match to TRBD2 (5 bases). The V and J ends lost 10 bases and 11 bases respectively, with 21 bases between them. The germline gives CDR1 SGDLS, CDR2 YYNGEE. The CDR3 runs to 12 residues. The CDR3 here is CAGEGAGEIQYF. CDR3 bases: TGTGCCGGAGAGGGAGCTGGGGAGATTCAGTACTTC.

On this clonotype: The CDR3 end shows no conserved phenylalanine or tryptophan, and so a read error is likely. The limits of the CDR3 on the DNA are not certain, so only TCRdb's listed CDR3 is given. The chain has TRBV7-9 and TRBJ2-3; TRBD1 reflects the table's D call only, with no check against the DNA. The germline V gene encodes CDR1 SEHNR and CDR2 FQNEAQ (reference sequence). The CDR3 spans 13 amino acids, including both terminal residues. CDR3 amino acids: CAGRGAGTTPHYL.

There are a few counts of this clonotype. The chain combines TRBV7-6 with TRBJ2-3, with D uncertain. CDR1 is SGHVS and CDR2 is FNYEAQ in the germline V gene. This CDR3 comprises 14 residues. V lost 0 bases, J lost 15 bases, and 19 bases lay in between. The CDR3 region is CASSLAHGTEETYF. CDR3 DNA sequence: TGTGCCAGCAGCTTAGCCCACGGTACAGAAGAGACCTATTTT.

This rearrangement joins TRBV5-1 to TRBJ2-3; 7 bases align to TRBD1. The CDR3 is 13 amino acids. The germline V gene encodes CDR1 SGHRS and CDR2 YFSETQ. V dropped 0 bases and J dropped 10; count of bases not matched to a gene: 5. CDR3 loop: CASSLAQGNSQYF. For the CDR3, the DNA is TGCGCCAGCAGCTTGGCACAGGGGAACTCGCAGTATTTT.

This clonotype was detected a few times. The chain couples TRBV5-5 to TRBJ2-3; D is ambiguous. This CDR3 is 13 amino acids long. Trimming removed 2 bases from V and 4 bases from J, with 8 bases in between. CDR1 is SGHKS and CDR2 is YYEKEE in the germline V gene (reference sequence). CDR3 amino acids: CASSFTLPDTQYF. Here the CDR3 DNA reads TGTGCCAGCAGCTTCACTCTACCAGATACGCAGTATTTT.

In its sample, this clonotype was seen many times. The rearrangement joins TRBV4-3 to TRBJ2-3, with D perhaps TRBD2 (7 bases). Germline CDR1 LGHNA, CDR2 YSLEER. This CDR3 is 17 amino acids long. Trimming removed 0 bases from V and 3 bases from J, with 16 bases in between. CDR3 sequence: CASSQDMRGGATDTQYF. The CDR3 DNA reads TGCGCCAGCAGCCAAGATATGAGAGGGGGGGCTACAGATACGCAGTATTTT.

In this sample, this clonotype turned up once. The chain carries TRBV29-1 and TRBJ1-1; D unresolved. This CDR3 comprises 12 residues. Looked up from germline, CDR1 is SQVTM and CDR2 is ANQGSEA. V was cut by 2 bases and J by 1 base, with 5 bases left in between. The CDR3 loop is CSVEKGNTEAFF. The DNA of the CDR3 is TGCAGCGTTGAAAAGGGGAACACTGAAGCTTTCTTT.

A remark on this clonotype: This CDR3 is missing its conserved last phenylalanine or tryptophan, likely due to a read error. No DNA is shown, since the ends of the CDR3 on it are uncertain; the CDR3 is the one TCRdb lists. The chain uses TRBV7-9 and TRBJ2-3; TRBD2, the table's D call, lacks a check against the DNA. The CDR3 sequence runs 13 residues, both termini included. The germline gives CDR1 SEHNR, CDR2 FQNEAQ (reference sequence). The CDR3 is CASSYQRSGGNDE.

Note on this clonotype: An end of the junction differs from the germline gene, which may be a read error. The chain carries TRBV7-8 and TRBJ2-3, with D perhaps TRBD2 (6 bases). This CDR3 region has 13 residues. Germline V gene sequence: CDR1 SGHVS, CDR2 FQNEAQ. The CDR3 DNA follows: TGTGCCAGCGGCGACGCGGGAACAGATGAGCCGCATTTT. It specifies CASGDAGTDEPHF.

The chain has TRBV5-1 and TRBJ2-7; the D is unclear. The CDR3 consists of 14 residues. CDR1 and CDR2 (germline): SGHRS, YFSETQ. V was trimmed by 4 bases and J by 3 bases, leaving 14 bases between them. CDR3 loop: CASSKKQESYEQYF. DNA for the CDR3: TGCGCCAGCAGCAAAAAGCAGGAAAGCTACGAGCAGTACTTC.

Comment on this clonotype: This likely comes from a read error, as the CDR3 has no conserved phenylalanine or tryptophan at its end. No DNA is shown, since the ends of the CDR3 on it are uncertain; the CDR3 is the one TCRdb lists. This chain joins TRBV2 and TRBJ2-6; TRBD1, the D gene given by the table, was not confirmed from the DNA. The CDR3 region is 16 residues in length, termini included. The germline CDR1 and CDR2 sequences are SNHLY and FYNNEI. The CDR3 region is CASGDGGTDTPYFRTG.

The chain combines TRBV19 with TRBJ1-2; 11 positions agree with TRBD1. CDR1 is LNHDA and CDR2 is SQIVND in the germline V gene (reference sequence). J gave up 0 bases and V 8 bases, and 11 bases lay outside the gene matches. The CDR3 consists of 17 residues. The CDR3 here is CASHRRTGGFPNYGYTF. The CDR3 DNA reads TGTGCCAGTCACCGAAGGACAGGGGGCTTCCCTAACTATGGCTACACCTTC.

In its sample, this clonotype was seen once. The chain recombines TRBV25-1 with TRBJ1-1; TRBD1 matches 12 bases. The V gene's germline CDR1 is MGHDK and CDR2 SYGVNS. V was pared by 8 bases and J by 3 bases, with 7 bases of the junction left unmatched. The CDR3 consists of 15 residues. The CDR3 loop is CASGRDRGLDTEAFF. In DNA form, the CDR3 reads TGTGCCAGCGGAAGGGACAGGGGGCTGGACACTGAAGCTTTCTTT.